The sequence of this T cell receptor (beta chain) was determined in a study of OX40 agonist ivuxolimab in advanced cancers. In the study overall: Every patient in dose escalation had hepatocellular carcinoma, melanoma, renal cell or head and neck cancer. Those enrolled were 80% to 85% male, with a mean age of about 66 years and ages from roughly 23 to 80. Findings of the study overall: Clones of CD4+ and CD8+ blood T cells grew by week 6 at doses of 0.1 to 3.0 mg/kg. Expanded clones were, on average, more numerous among CD8+ T cells than CD4+.

Assay: immunoSEQ multiplex PCR; the TCRdb copy retains only in-frame clones and omits some. The table has 45,000 to 60,000 clones, 90% to 95% seen once. Concerning this clone itself: Its antigen is not known.

There are 14 residues in the CDR3. With 4 bases removed from V and 3 bases from J, the gap between germline ends came to 12 bases. Germline CDR1 and CDR2: MNHNS and SASEGT. This TCR was recovered from an adult with an advanced solid tumor such as melanoma, head and neck, liver or kidney cancer. The chain couples TRBV6-1 to TRBJ2-5, with D maybe TRBD2 (6 bases). The specimen was CD4+ or CD8+ T cells sorted from blood, collected in a trial of the OX40 agonist ivuxolimab. As DNA, the CDR3 is TGTGCCAGCAGTGGTCTAGCGAGGGAAGAGACCCAGTACTTC. Its protein is CASSGLAREETQYF.